This TCR beta chain originates from a study of CD8 T cells in ankylosing spondylitis. Library preparation for TCR beta used quantitative 5'-RACE with molecular barcodes. MiXCR, run by TCRdb on the 5' RACE reads, gives a single entry per CDR3 protein. The sample yields under 400,000 distinct CDR3 sequences, approximately 10% seen once. This clonotype was observed many times. Its target is unknown. This CDR3 comprises 15 residues. CDR1 is SGHTA and CDR2 is FQGNSA in the germline V gene. The germline V and J ends were trimmed by 5 bases and 8 bases, with 21 bases remaining between them. Study results and limitations: Characteristic of ankylosing spondylitis blood, it appeared, was a TCR beta motif comprising several highly homologous variants. In ankylosing spondylitis patients, matched synovial fluid reportedly showed significant enrichment of disease-linked clones.

The chain has TRBV7-2 and TRBJ1-2; possible D gene TRBD1, 6 bases. Specimen: blood, either unsorted or a sorted T cell fraction (not recorded which). The receptor was derived from a female donor with ankylosing spondylitis or in good health (not recorded which). The CDR3 DNA follows: TGTGCCAGCAGCCTCCTCCCAGGGGATGCTAGAGGCTACACCTTC. Its protein product is CASSLLPGDARGYTF.